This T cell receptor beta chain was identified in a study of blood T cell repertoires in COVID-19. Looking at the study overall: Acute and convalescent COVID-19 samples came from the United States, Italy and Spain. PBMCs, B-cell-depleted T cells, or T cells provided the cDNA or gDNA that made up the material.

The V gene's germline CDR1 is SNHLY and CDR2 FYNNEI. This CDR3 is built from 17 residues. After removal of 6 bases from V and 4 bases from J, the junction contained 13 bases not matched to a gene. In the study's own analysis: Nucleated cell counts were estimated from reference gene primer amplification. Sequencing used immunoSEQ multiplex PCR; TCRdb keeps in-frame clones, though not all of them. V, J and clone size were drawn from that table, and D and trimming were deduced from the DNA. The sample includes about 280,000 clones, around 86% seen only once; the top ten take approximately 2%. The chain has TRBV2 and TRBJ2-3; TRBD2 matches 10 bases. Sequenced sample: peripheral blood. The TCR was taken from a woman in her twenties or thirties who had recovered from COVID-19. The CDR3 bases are TGTGCCAGCAGCGAAACCCCTAGCGGGAGTTTACCAGATACGCAGTATTTT. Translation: CASSETPSGSLPDTQYF.